Presented here are 21 T cell receptor beta chains from one specimen sequenced in a study of T cells in tumors after PD-1 blockade. The method was immunoSEQ multiplex PCR; TCRdb's version includes in-frame clones alone and lacks a portion of them. The sample consists of 54,000 or so clones, roughly 77% of them appearing once. The sample in question was PBMCs, obtained before anti-PD-1 treatment. The receptor set was obtained from a human donor with basal cell carcinoma.

V usage is TRBV7-9 and J usage is TRBJ1-3; 10 bases align to TRBD1. The ends lost 3 bases at V and 3 bases at J; junction bases unmatched: 5. CDR1 SEHNR and CDR2 FQNEAQ come from the germline V gene (reference sequence). The CDR3 is 16 amino acids. CDR3 sequence: CASSFPGTGVGNTIYF. In DNA, the CDR3 is TGTGCCAGCAGCTTTCCCGGGACAGGGGTTGGAAACACCATATATTTT. Variable domain in full (rest from reference TRBV7-9 and TRBJ1-3): DTGVSQNPRHKITKRGQNVTFRCDPISEHNRLYWYRQTLGQGPEFLTYFQNEAQLEKSRLLSDRFSAERPKGSFSTLEIQRTEQGDSAMYLCASSFPGTGVGNTIYFGEGSWLTVV.

The chain is built from TRBV27 and TRBJ2-1; 10 nucleotides align to TRBD2. Unmatched junction bases numbered 9, after V lost 3 bases and J lost 7 bases. The CDR3 sequence is 16 residues long. Germline V CDR1 and CDR2: MNHEY, SMNVEV (reference sequence). The CDR3 sequence: CASSFRPSGGGNEQFF. CDR3 nucleotides: TGTGCCAGCAGTTTTCGACCTAGCGGGGGTGGTAATGAGCAGTTCTTC.

Only a few counts were recorded for this clone. This sequence joins TRBV7-9 and TRBJ1-2; TRBD1 matches at 9 bases. This CDR3 has 14 amino acids. J gave up 3 bases and V 5 bases, and 4 bases lay outside the gene matches. The germline CDR1 and CDR2 sequences are SEHNR and FQNEAQ (reference sequence). Here the CDR3 reads CASSPGDRDYGYTF. In DNA form, the CDR3 reads TGTGCCAGCAGCCCGGGGGACAGGGACTATGGCTACACCTTC.

V is TRBV5-8 and J is TRBJ2-1, with a weak D call TRBD1 (6 bases). Between the trimmed V and J ends, which lost 4 bases and 9 bases, there was a span of 11 bases. The CDR3 spans 12 residues. Germline values: CDR1 SGHTS, CDR2 YDEGEE. CDR3 residues: CASSTGTIEQFF. The CDR3, as DNA: TGTGCCAGCAGCACCGGGACAATTGAGCAGTTCTTC.

The V and J genes are TRBV2 and TRBJ1-5; TRBD1 aligns across 10 bases. V trimming: 1 base; J trimming: 6 bases; junction bases outside the gene matches: 3. Germline values: CDR1 SNHLY, CDR2 FYNNEI. CDR3 size: 15 residues. CDR3 sequence: CASSEVRTGGQPQHF. The CDR3 bases are TGTGCCAGCAGTGAAGTAAGGACAGGGGGTCAGCCCCAGCATTTT.

With respect to this clone: Mismatch with germline at one junction end may stem from a read error. The V and J genes are TRBV6-4 and TRBJ2-3, with 8 bases fitting TRBD1. CDR3 length: 14 amino acids. Germline V gene data show CDR1 as MRHNA and CDR2 as SNTAGT. The CDR3 loop is CASSDSQGTGTQYF. In DNA, the CDR3 is TGTGCCAGCAGTGACTCACAGGGGACAGGTACGCAGTATTTT.

This rearrangement joins TRBV15 to TRBJ1-3; no definite D call. The V and J ends lost 5 bases and 8 bases respectively, with 16 bases between them. Germline CDR1 and CDR2: LNHNV and YYDKDF (reference sequence). The CDR3 extends over 14 amino acids. CDR3 sequence (DNA): TGTGCCACCAGCTTGGTGTCGGGGAGGGACACCATATATTTT. Translation: CATSLVSGRDTIYF. Using reference TRBV15 and TRBJ1-3 for the parts outside the CDR3, the full variable domain is DAMVIQNPRYQVTQFGKPVTLSCSQTLNHNVMYWYQQKSSQAPKLLFHYYDKDFNNEADTPDNFQSRRPNTSFCFLDIRSPGLGDTAMYLCATSLVSGRDTIYFGEGSWLTVV.

This chain links TRBV20-1 with TRBJ2-5, with 8 bases aligning to TRBD2. Germline lookup yields CDR1 DFQATT and CDR2 SNEGSKA (reference sequence). This CDR3 region has 15 residues. The V segment lost 3 bases and the J segment 4 bases; nucleotides outside the gene matches: 10. CDR3 bases: TGCAGTGCTAGTAATTCGGGGGGGCTGTCAGAGACCCAGTACTTC. It codes for CSASNSGGLSETQYF.

This chain uses TRBV5-4 with TRBJ2-2, with TRBD1 identical over 9 bases. The CDR3 is 17 residues long. From germline, CDR1 is SGHNT and CDR2 YYREEE (reference sequence). The J segment lost 8 bases and the V segment lost 4 bases, leaving 15 bases of the junction unmatched. CDR3 amino acids: CASSPHRGQGLVGELFF. The CDR3 DNA is TGTGCCAGCAGCCCCCACCGGGGACAGGGCCTAGTTGGGGAGCTGTTTTTT. The full variable domain, in which reference TRBV5-4 and TRBJ2-2 provide the parts outside the CDR3, is ETGVTQSPTHLIKTRGQQVTLRCSSQSGHNTVSWYQQALGQGPQFIFQYYREEENGRGNFPPRFSGLQFPNYSSELNVNALELDDSALYLCASSPHRGQGLVGELFFGEGSRLTVL.

The chain couples TRBV7-9 to TRBJ1-6; D perhaps matches TRBD1 (5 bases). From germline, CDR1 is SEHNR and CDR2 FQNEAQ (reference sequence). The CDR3 is made up of 15 amino acids. V was trimmed by 1 base and J by 7 bases, leaving 11 bases between them. The CDR3: CASSLGLGVNSPLHF. The CDR3 nucleotides are TGTGCCAGCAGCTTAGGGTTAGGGGTGAATTCACCCCTCCACTTT. The whole variable domain, filled in from reference TRBV7-9 and TRBJ1-6, reads DTGVSQNPRHKITKRGQNVTFRCDPISEHNRLYWYRQTLGQGPEFLTYFQNEAQLEKSRLLSDRFSAERPKGSFSTLEIQRTEQGDSAMYLCASSLGLGVNSPLHFGNGTRLTVT.

The chain has TRBV6-4 and TRBJ2-2; D may be TRBD1 or TRBD2 (5 bases each). Per the germline V gene, CDR1 is MRHNA and CDR2 is SNTAGT. The CDR3 covers 15 residues. Trimming took off 5 bases at V and 0 bases at J, with 10 bases between the two ends. The chain's CDR3 is CASSTGTSNTGELFF. CDR3 DNA sequence: TGTGCCAGCAGTACTGGGACGTCGAACACCGGGGAGCTGTTTTTT.

This chain links TRBV29-1 with TRBJ2-3, with D hard to call. Between the trimmed V and J ends, which lost 1 base and 0 bases, there was a span of 2 bases. This CDR3 contains 12 residues. Germline V gene lookup returns CDR1 SQVTM and CDR2 ANQGSEA. In DNA, the CDR3 is TGCAGCGTTGAAGGCAGCACAGATACGCAGTATTTT. Amino acids: CSVEGSTDTQYF.

This chain uses TRBV14 with TRBJ2-2; tentatively, D is TRBD1 (5 bases). Germline CDR1 is SGHDN and CDR2 is FVKESK. The CDR3 covers 14 residues. V dropped 1 base and J dropped 3 bases, with 6 bases sitting between them. CDR3 nucleotides: TGTGCCAGCAGCCAAGGACAGTACACCGGGGAGCTGTTTTTT. As protein: CASSQGQYTGELFF.

The J gene is TRBJ2-5, the V gene TRBV5-6; no reliable D call. V was trimmed by 1 base and J by 1 base, leaving 11 bases between them. Germline assignment: CDR1 SGHDT and CDR2 YYEEEE. This CDR3 spans 15 amino acids. DNA for the CDR3: TGTGCCAGCAGCTTGAGGGTAGCAGCCCAAGAGACCCAGTACTTC. It codes for CASSLRVAAQETQYF.

The chain is built from TRBV5-6 and TRBJ2-2; D is perhaps TRBD2 (6 bases). V lost 6 bases and J lost 6, with 12 bases in between. The germline V gene encodes CDR1 SGHDT and CDR2 YYEEEE. The CDR3 sequence is 13 residues long. Here the CDR3 reads CASKSPGAGELFF. The CDR3 DNA follows: TGTGCCAGCAAGAGCCCGGGGGCCGGGGAGCTGTTTTTT.

The table lists this clone with a few counts. The chain carries TRBV7-3 and TRBJ2-3; the match to TRBD1 covers 10 bases. The CDR3 is 15 amino acids. CDR1 and CDR2 (germline): SGHTA, FQGTGA. With V trimmed by 5 bases and J by 6 bases, 8 bases remained unmatched. For the CDR3, the DNA is TGTGCCAGCAGCCCGGAGGGACAGGGGTGGGATACGCAGTATTTT. It specifies CASSPEGQGWDTQYF.

The V gene is TRBV9, the J gene TRBJ2-5, with 12 positions matching TRBD2. CDR1 and CDR2 from the germline V gene are SGDLS and YYNGEE. Trimming removed 4 bases from V and 4 bases from J; junction bases left unmatched: 11. The CDR3 spans 17 residues. CDR3 nucleotides: TGTGCCAGCAGCCCGAGGACTAGCGGGGCCGGGGGAGAGACCCAGTACTTC. This encodes CASSPRTSGAGGETQYF.

The chain has TRBV6-5 and TRBJ1-5; D may be TRBD1 (6 bases). The germline gives CDR1 MNHEY, CDR2 SVGAGI. The V end was cut by 6 bases, the J end by 6 bases, with 18 bases between. The CDR3 contains 15 residues. CDR3 coding DNA: TGTGCCAGCAGGAAACATGGGGGGCCTGGTCAGCCCCAGCATTTT. Encoded protein: CASRKHGGPGQPQHF.

This clone was observed a handful of times. The chain's CDR3 is CASSQQIALGQLNEKLFF. CDR3 in DNA: TGCGCCAGCAGCCAGCAGATCGCCTTGGGACAGCTTAATGAAAAACTGTTTTTT. The chain uses TRBV4-1 and TRBJ1-4, with 7 bases lining up with TRBD1. The CDR3 spans 18 residues. Germline CDR1 reads MGHRA; CDR2 reads YSYEKL. The trim removed 3 bases at V and 4 bases at J, leaving 14 bases unmatched.

Only a few counts were recorded for this clone. The chain has TRBV6-5 and TRBJ2-3; TRBD2 matches 8 bases. The ends lost 0 bases at V and 4 bases at J; junction bases unmatched: 3. The germline gives CDR1 MNHEY, CDR2 SVGAGI. This CDR3 has 15 residues. Written as DNA, the CDR3 is TGTGCCAGCAGTTACTCGGCGGGGGGACCAGATACGCAGTATTTT. Translated, it gives CASSYSAGGPDTQYF.

This clone showed up just once. The chain carries TRBV6-5 and TRBJ2-7, with D possibly matching TRBD1 (6 bases). Between the trimmed V and J ends, which lost 6 bases and 2 bases, there was a span of 8 bases. CDR3 size: 12 residues. CDR1 is MNHEY, CDR2 SVGAGI, per germline. The CDR3 coding sequence is TGTGCCAGCAGCGACAGGACCTACGAGCAGTACTTC. Translated: CASSDRTYEQYF.